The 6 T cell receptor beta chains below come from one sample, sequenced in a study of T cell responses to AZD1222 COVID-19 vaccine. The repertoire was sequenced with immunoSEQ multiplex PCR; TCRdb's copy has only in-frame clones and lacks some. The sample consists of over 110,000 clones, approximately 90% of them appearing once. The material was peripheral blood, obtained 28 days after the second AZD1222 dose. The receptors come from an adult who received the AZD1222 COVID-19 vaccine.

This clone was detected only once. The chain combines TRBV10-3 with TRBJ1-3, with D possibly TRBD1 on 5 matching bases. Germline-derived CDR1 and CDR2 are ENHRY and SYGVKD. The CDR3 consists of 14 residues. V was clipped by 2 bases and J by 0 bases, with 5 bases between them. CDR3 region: CAISEGTSGNTIYF. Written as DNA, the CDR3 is TGTGCCATCAGTGAGGGGACCTCTGGAAACACCATATATTTT.

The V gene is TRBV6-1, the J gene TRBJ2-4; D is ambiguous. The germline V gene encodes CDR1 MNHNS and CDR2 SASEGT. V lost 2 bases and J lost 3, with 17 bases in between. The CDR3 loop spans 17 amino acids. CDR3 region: CASSEPPPYLGKNIQYF. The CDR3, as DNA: TGTGCCAGCAGTGAACCCCCACCTTATCTGGGCAAAAACATTCAGTACTTC.

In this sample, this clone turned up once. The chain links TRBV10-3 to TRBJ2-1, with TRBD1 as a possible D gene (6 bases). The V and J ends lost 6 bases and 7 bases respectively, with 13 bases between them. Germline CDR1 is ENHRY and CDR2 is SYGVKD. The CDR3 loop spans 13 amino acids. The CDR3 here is CAISRDTFNEQFF. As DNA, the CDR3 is TGTGCCATCAGCCGGGACACTTTTAATGAGCAGTTCTTC.

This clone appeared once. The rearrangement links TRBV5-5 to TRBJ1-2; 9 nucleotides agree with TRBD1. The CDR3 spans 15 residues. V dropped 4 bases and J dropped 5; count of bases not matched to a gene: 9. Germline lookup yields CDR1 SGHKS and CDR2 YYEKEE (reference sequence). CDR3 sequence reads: CASSPVGQGEYGYTF. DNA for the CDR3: TGTGCCAGCAGCCCCGTGGGACAGGGAGAATATGGCTACACCTTC.

CDR3: CASSLWQGVTGELFF. DNA for the CDR3: TGTGCCAGCAGTTTGTGGCAGGGAGTCACCGGGGAGCTGTTTTTT. This chain connects TRBV27 to TRBJ2-2; D is possibly TRBD1 or TRBD2 (5 bases each). The germline V gene encodes CDR1 MNHEY and CDR2 SMNVEV (reference sequence). The CDR3 consists of 15 residues. The germline V and J ends were trimmed by 3 bases and 4 bases, with 12 bases remaining between them.

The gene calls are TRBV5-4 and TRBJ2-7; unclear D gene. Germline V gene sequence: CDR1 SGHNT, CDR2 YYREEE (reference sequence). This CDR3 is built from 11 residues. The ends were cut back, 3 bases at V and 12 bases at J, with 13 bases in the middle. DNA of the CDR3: TGTGCCAGCAGCTCTAACGGCAGCCCGTACGTC. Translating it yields CASSSNGSPYV.